This TCR beta chain was sequenced for a study of lymphopenia after photon versus proton radiotherapy. Regarding this clone: The antigen remains unidentified.

Germline CDR1 MNHNS, CDR2 SASEGT. The CDR3 is made up of 18 amino acids. Trimming removed 2 bases from V and 0 bases from J, with 14 bases in between. Regarding the study as a whole: Larger post-nadir TCR diversity loss correlated inversely with survival in deceased patients. Survival link was tested only in deceased patients; proton benefit remains a possibility. After the lymphocyte nadir, photon-treated repertoires showed oligoclonal expansion, especially of CD8+ Temra cells. Photon-treated patients lost naive T cells and TCR diversity; proton-treated stayed stable.

Clones were sequenced by immunoSEQ multiplex PCR, and TCRdb holds only the in-frame ones, with some missing. Of 39,000 or so clones listed, approximately 90% are singletons. The sample in question was peripheral blood, obtained from a patient treated with photon-based radiotherapy. This TCR came from a man in his fifties or sixties with cholangiocarcinoma. The rearrangement joins TRBV6-1 to TRBJ1-6; D ambiguous. As DNA, the CDR3 is TGTGCCAGCAGTGAATCCCTTCCTAAGAGCTCCTATAATTCACCCCTCCACTTT. Translation: CASSESLPKSSYNSPLHF.